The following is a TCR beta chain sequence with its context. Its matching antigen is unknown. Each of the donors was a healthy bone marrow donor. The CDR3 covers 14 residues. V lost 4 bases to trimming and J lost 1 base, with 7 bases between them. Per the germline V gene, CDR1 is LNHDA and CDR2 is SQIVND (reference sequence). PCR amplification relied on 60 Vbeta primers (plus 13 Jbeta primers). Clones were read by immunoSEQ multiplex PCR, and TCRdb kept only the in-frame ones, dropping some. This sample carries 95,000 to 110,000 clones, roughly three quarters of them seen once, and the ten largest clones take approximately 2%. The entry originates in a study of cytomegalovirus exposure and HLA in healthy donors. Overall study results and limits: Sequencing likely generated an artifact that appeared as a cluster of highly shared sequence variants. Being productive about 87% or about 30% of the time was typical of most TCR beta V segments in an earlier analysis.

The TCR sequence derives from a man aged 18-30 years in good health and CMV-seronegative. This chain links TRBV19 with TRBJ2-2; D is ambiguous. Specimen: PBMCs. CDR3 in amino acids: CASSTELNTGELFF. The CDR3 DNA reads TGTGCCAGTAGTACCGAGCTGAACACCGGGGAGCTGTTTTTT.